The entry below gives a single T cell receptor beta chain sequence along with its context. This sample was included in a study of shared clonotypes between healthy human individuals. V was cut by 1 base and J by 1 base, with 10 bases left in between. CDR3 length equals 15 residues. Germline V gene data show CDR1 as LNHDA and CDR2 as SQIVND (reference sequence). Assay runs were performed at deep level. Data came from immunoSEQ multiplex PCR; TCRdb stores just in-frame clones and leaves some out. The data contain some 900,000 clones, around 80% of them singletons. This sequence originates from a man younger than 30 in good health. The sequenced material came from memory CD4+ T cells sorted from blood. Specified subset: CD45RA-negative fraction. The chain combines TRBV19 with TRBJ1-2, with D hard to call. This CDR3 is CASSIVLGINYGYTF. As DNA, the CDR3 is TGTGCCAGTAGTATAGTTCTGGGAATTAACTATGGCTACACCTTC.